This note documents a single T cell receptor beta chain sequence. As yet, its antigen is unknown. This entry comes from a study of T cells after yellow fever vaccination. Study-level information: SMART-Seq v4 Ultra Low Input prepared the low-cell-number fractions. Study findings and constraints: The bulk population could contribute abundant contaminating clonotypes to FACS-sorted repertoires. The study found a weaker secondary response that peaked faster, day 5 versus 15.

From the 5' RACE reads, TCRdb called clonotypes with MiXCR, one entry per CDR3 protein. The data contain 300,000 to 450,000 distinct CDR3 sequences, 8% to 9.5% of them singletons. The CDR3 spans 19 residues. The V segment lost 6 bases and the J segment 2 bases; nucleotides outside the gene matches: 12. The germline V gene has CDR1 MNHEY and CDR2 SVGEGT. This chain joins TRBV6-2 or TRBV6-3 and TRBJ2-1, with 14 bases fitting TRBD2. Material: PBMCs, obtained 45 days after the first yellow fever vaccination. The sequence was obtained from a man aged 18 to 29 who received the YFV17D yellow fever vaccine. The CDR3 DNA reads as TGTGCCAGCAGGGCCTGGACTAGCGGGGGGTTGGGCACCTACAATGAGCAGTTCTTC. It codes for CASRAWTSGGLGTYNEQFF.